The sample holds a few counts of the clone carrying this TCR beta chain. Its specificity is not known. Mouse gene names and germline throughout. The read terminates 4 residues before the CDR3 end, so the remaining end is supplied by the germline J gene. RNA, once extracted, was reverse transcribed into cDNA for use as the sequencing template. Some clones are missing from TCRdb's copy, which holds only in-frame ones; the method was immunoSEQ multiplex PCR. The data show under 350,000 clones, with none appearing a single time. The V and J ends lost 0 bases and 6 bases respectively, with 9 bases between them. This CDR3 comprises 14 residues. CDR1 and CDR2 from the germline V gene are LGHNA and YNLKQL (reference sequence). The entry originates in a study of CD8+ T cells in alopecia areata. Study in general: C3H/HeJ donors aged about 6-13 months with spontaneous alopecia supplied skin grafted onto approximately 6-10-week-old female C3H/HeJ mice. Findings of the study overall: Possibly as an HLA-related effect, TCR sharing across patients appeared less clear than in mice.

A panel of CD4, CD8alpha, NKG2D, NKG2ACE and other markers served to sort pooled cutaneous lymph node cells. The TCR originated in a C3H/HeJ mouse with alopecia areata. Strain haplotype at MHC: H2-k. The V call is TRBV5, the J call TRBJ2-1; TRBD1 might be the D (5 bases). Material for sequencing was CD4+ T cells sorted from a lymph node. Here the CDR3 reads CASSQEGVGAEQFF. The sequenced part of the CDR3 DNA is TGTGCCAGCAGCCAAGAAGGGGTTGGTGCT.